This TCR beta chain was sequenced for a study of T-cell reconstitution after alpha-beta-depleted transplantation in children (dated by TCRdb to the mid-2010s). In the study overall: Using TCR repertoire profiling, the study followed T-cell immune reconstitution in a quantitative way in children after TCRalphabeta/CD19-depleted allogeneic hematopoietic cell transplantation.

This sample's treatment or condition label indicates: allogeneic hematopoietic cell transplantation with graft depleted of TCRalphabeta T cells and CD19 B cells. The children who served as transplant recipients had been given grafts of TCRalphabeta/CD19-depleted allogeneic hematopoietic cells. V is cut back by 0 bases and J by 1 base, with 11 bases in the junction unmatched. Reading the germline V gene gives CDR1 SGHTA and CDR2 FQGNSA. The CDR3 has 18 amino acids, counting the end cysteine and phenylalanine. Of the read, only the CDR3 DNA is kept; its 54 bases are in frame from base 1. On the study overall, not on this receptor specifically: In some patients, the high TCRbeta diversity seen at day 60 was put down to recipient T cells and intrathymic progenitors that had survived conditioning. Apparently early alphabetaT-cell count recovery about two months after transplant reportedly relied on only several hundred rapidly expanded clones derived from non-depleted graft cells. The frequencies of hyperexpanded clones fell over the following months, and after one year, T-cell counts and TCRbeta diversity were mostly attributed to newly produced T cells.

As concerns this clonotype: Its cognate antigen has yet to be identified. There are no base qualities to consult, and no much larger clone falls within one base.

The library relied on PCR. Sequencing was performed on an Illumina HiSeq 2500. TCR libraries were prepared with molecular barcoding, using unique molecular identifiers to normalize TCRbeta repertoire quantification. TCRdb reran the public reads through fastp at Q25 and MiXCR, keeping productive beta chains. For every CDR3 protein sequence, its rows merge into one entry that carries the most common genes and DNA. The table for this sample lists fewer than 250,000 distinct CDR3 sequences; about a sixth of them were counted only once. 40% to 50% of the sample lies in the top ten. This material consisted of PBMCs, mostly from graft donor cells, taken 360 days after TCRalphabeta/CD19-depleted stem cell transplant. This chain is built from TRBV7-2 and TRBJ1-2; a stretch of 7 junction bases matches TRBD1. The TCR originated in a male patient under 10 years old who had a stem cell transplant for acute lymphoblastic leukemia, so the T cells may come from the graft donor. The nucleotides read TGTGCCAGCAGCTTAGCGGGGGGCAGGGGGATGAGTAACTATGGCTACACCTTC. This gives the protein CASSLAGGRGMSNYGYTF.